The entry below gives a single T cell receptor (beta chain) sequence along with its context. Per the study methods: Estimates of nucleated cell counts were drawn from the amplification of reference gene primers. Assay: immunoSEQ multiplex PCR; the TCRdb copy retains only in-frame clones and omits some. V and J calls and clone size are those listed in that table; D and trimming were worked out from the DNA. The repertoire holds fewer than 450,000 clones, around 90% seen once, with roughly 3.3% in the top ten. The data were taken from a study of blood T cell repertoires in COVID-19. About the research overall: Nucleic acid was either cDNA or gDNA, and it came from T cells, B-cell-depleted T cells, or PBMCs.

The sequencing sample was made of peripheral blood. This TCR derives from a woman aged 18 to 35 who had recovered from COVID-19.

The CDR3 DNA follows: TGCGCCAGCAGCCAACGGACAGGGGGTAGGACTGAAGCTTTCTTT. Residues: CASSQRTGGRTEAFF. This sequence joins TRBV4-3 and TRBJ1-1, with 10 bases matching TRBD1. Germline-derived CDR1 and CDR2 are LGHNA and YSLEER. CDR3 length: 15 amino acids. V dropped 2 bases and J dropped 5; count of bases not matched to a gene: 5.